The rows below give T cell receptor beta chains drawn from one sample of a study of T cells in Graves' hyperthyroidism and ophthalmopathy. MiXCR, applied by TCRdb to the multiplex PCR reads, yields one record per CDR3 protein. The data hold some 560,000 distinct CDR3 sequences, with 14% observed a single time. Sequencing was done on a sample of blood. Receptors originate from a woman between 40 and 50 years old with Graves' hyperthyroidism. Both conserved end residues are part of each CDR3. Fields, in order: clone size, D gene, V gene, CDR3 length, J gene, CDR3 protein, CDR3 DNA. The D gene is left open where the match is weak. The size of a clone is reported for some rows only, either as once, few or many, or as a class for expanded clones.

clone_size: many; d_call: .; v_call: TRBV2; cdr3_length: 15; j_call: TRBJ2-2; cdr3_aa: CASSLRSDFTGELFF; cdr3_nt: TGTGCCAGCAGCCTCCGATCGGATTTCACCGGGGAGCTGTTTTTT
clone_size: many; d_call: .; v_call: TRBV28; cdr3_length: 15; j_call: TRBJ1-1; cdr3_aa: CASSPHGIEGTEAFF; cdr3_nt: TGTGCCAGCAGTCCCCATGGGATTGAGGGCACTGAAGCTTTCTTT
clone_size: many; d_call: TRBD1; v_call: TRBV28; cdr3_length: 14; j_call: TRBJ1-5; cdr3_aa: CASSTGTVHQPQHF; cdr3_nt: TGTGCCAGCAGCACCGGGACAGTCCATCAGCCCCAGCATTTT
clone_size: many; d_call: .; v_call: TRBV20-1; cdr3_length: 13; j_call: TRBJ2-7; cdr3_aa: CSAREDNSYEQYF; cdr3_nt: TGCAGTGCTAGAGAGGACAATTCCTACGAGCAGTACTTC
clone_size: many; d_call: .; v_call: TRBV29-1; cdr3_length: 10; j_call: TRBJ2-3; cdr3_aa: CSVGIDTQYF; cdr3_nt: TGCAGCGTCGGAATAGATACGCAGTATTTT
clone_size: .; d_call: TRBD1; v_call: TRBV6-1; cdr3_length: 18; j_call: TRBJ1-6; cdr3_aa: CASSDPSQTGSYNSPLHF; cdr3_nt: TGTGCCAGCAGTGATCCCTCTCAGACAGGGTCCTATAATTCACCCCTCCACTTT
clone_size: many; d_call: TRBD2; v_call: TRBV30; cdr3_length: 14; j_call: TRBJ2-1; cdr3_aa: CAYVAGGSYNEQFF; cdr3_nt: TGTGCCTATGTAGCGGGAGGGTCCTACAATGAGCAGTTCTTC
clone_size: many; d_call: TRBD2; v_call: TRBV5-1; cdr3_length: 16; j_call: TRBJ2-1; cdr3_aa: CASSPSVIAGADEQFF; cdr3_nt: TGCGCCAGCAGCCCTTCGGTAATAGCGGGAGCTGATGAGCAGTTCTTC
clone_size: .; d_call: TRBD1; v_call: TRBV27; cdr3_length: 15; j_call: TRBJ1-5; cdr3_aa: CASSLSTGGGQPQHF; cdr3_nt: TGTGCCAGCAGTTTATCTACAGGGGGCGGGCAGCCCCAGCATTTT
clone_size: many; d_call: TRBD2; v_call: TRBV27; cdr3_length: 17; j_call: TRBJ2-2; cdr3_aa: CASSLSLVAGVTGELFF; cdr3_nt: TGTGCCAGCAGTTTATCGCTAGTAGCGGGAGTCACCGGGGAGCTGTTTTTT
clone_size: many; d_call: .; v_call: TRBV3-1; cdr3_length: 12; j_call: TRBJ2-7; cdr3_aa: CASSQLNYEQYF; cdr3_nt: TGTGCCAGCAGCCAACTAAACTACGAGCAGTACTTC
clone_size: .; d_call: .; v_call: TRBV20-1; cdr3_length: 12; j_call: TRBJ2-7; cdr3_aa: CSARRGVSEQYF; cdr3_nt: TGCAGTGCTAGAAGGGGGGTTTCCGAGCAGTACTTC
clone_size: many; d_call: TRBD1; v_call: TRBV3-1; cdr3_length: 14; j_call: TRBJ1-1; cdr3_aa: CASSPGQGAGEAFF; cdr3_nt: TGTGCCAGCAGTCCGGGACAGGGGGCAGGGGAAGCTTTCTTT
clone_size: many; d_call: TRBD1; v_call: TRBV20-1; cdr3_length: 14; j_call: TRBJ2-5; cdr3_aa: CSAWDRGTQETQYF; cdr3_nt: TGCAGTGCTTGGGACAGGGGGACTCAAGAGACCCAGTACTTC
clone_size: .; d_call: TRBD1; v_call: TRBV7-8; cdr3_length: 13; j_call: TRBJ2-2; cdr3_aa: CASRDRANGELFF; cdr3_nt: TGTGCCAGCAGAGACAGGGCGAACGGGGAGCTGTTTTTT
clone_size: many; d_call: .; v_call: TRBV28; cdr3_length: 14; j_call: TRBJ2-1; cdr3_aa: CASSLGVPYNEQFF; cdr3_nt: TGTGCCAGCAGTTTGGGGGTCCCCTACAATGAGCAGTTCTTC
clone_size: many; d_call: TRBD1; v_call: TRBV7-2; cdr3_length: 14; j_call: TRBJ2-7; cdr3_aa: CASSTYRGPYEQYF; cdr3_nt: TGTGCCAGCAGCACGTACAGGGGGCCCTACGAGCAGTACTTC
clone_size: .; d_call: .; v_call: TRBV20-1; cdr3_length: 15; j_call: TRBJ2-7; cdr3_aa: CSATPRAGNLYEQYF; cdr3_nt: TGCAGTGCTACCCCCAGGGCAGGGAATCTCTACGAGCAGTACTTC
clone_size: many; d_call: TRBD2; v_call: TRBV15; cdr3_length: 14; j_call: TRBJ2-1; cdr3_aa: CATSRARGDNEQFF; cdr3_nt: TGTGCCACCAGCAGAGCTCGGGGGGACAATGAGCAGTTCTTC
clone_size: many; d_call: TRBD1; v_call: TRBV5-1; cdr3_length: 15; j_call: TRBJ2-5; cdr3_aa: CASSLGDRDQETQYF; cdr3_nt: TGTGCCAGCAGCTTAGGGGACAGGGACCAAGAGACCCAGTACTTC
clone_size: .; d_call: TRBD2; v_call: TRBV15; cdr3_length: 15; j_call: TRBJ2-5; cdr3_aa: CATSRDILAVETQYF; cdr3_nt: TGTGCCACCAGCAGAGACATACTAGCGGTAGAGACCCAGTACTTC
clone_size: many; d_call: .; v_call: TRBV18; cdr3_length: 14; j_call: TRBJ1-5; cdr3_aa: CASSPEGTNQPQHF; cdr3_nt: TGTGCCAGCTCACCTGAGGGTACAAATCAGCCCCAGCATTTT
clone_size: few; d_call: .; v_call: TRBV6-1; cdr3_length: 14; j_call: TRBJ1-6; cdr3_aa: CASMSGRVDSPLHF; cdr3_nt: TGTGCCAGCATGTCAGGGAGGGTCGATTCACCCCTCCACTTT
clone_size: many; d_call: TRBD1; v_call: TRBV19; cdr3_length: 13; j_call: TRBJ2-5; cdr3_aa: CASSGQGSWTQYF; cdr3_nt: TGTGCCAGTAGCGGACAGGGGTCTTGGACCCAGTACTTC
clone_size: many; d_call: .; v_call: TRBV29-1; cdr3_length: 15; j_call: TRBJ2-3; cdr3_aa: CSVEGGGTSTDTQYF; cdr3_nt: TGCAGCGTTGAGGGTGGCGGGACGAGCACAGATACGCAGTATTTT
clone_size: few; d_call: .; v_call: TRBV7-2; cdr3_length: 15; j_call: TRBJ1-6; cdr3_aa: CASSLGGVMDSPLHF; cdr3_nt: TGTGCCAGCAGCTTGGGGGGAGTGATGGATTCACCCCTCCACTTT
clone_size: .; d_call: .; v_call: TRBV5-1; cdr3_length: 16; j_call: TRBJ1-1; cdr3_aa: CASRYHRDTLNTEAFF; cdr3_nt: TGCGCCAGCAGGTATCACCGGGACACCCTGAACACTGAAGCTTTCTTT
clone_size: .; d_call: TRBD2; v_call: TRBV15; cdr3_length: 14; j_call: TRBJ2-3; cdr3_aa: CATQTSGDTDTQYF; cdr3_nt: TGTGCCACCCAGACTAGCGGGGACACAGATACGCAGTATTTT
clone_size: .; d_call: TRBD1; v_call: TRBV3-1; cdr3_length: 16; j_call: TRBJ2-6; cdr3_aa: CASSQDRVGGANVLTF; cdr3_nt: TGTGCCAGCAGCCAGGACAGGGTGGGGGGGGCCAACGTCCTGACTTTC
clone_size: .; d_call: .; v_call: TRBV29-1; cdr3_length: 12; j_call: TRBJ2-2; cdr3_aa: CSVVWDTGELFF; cdr3_nt: TGCAGCGTTGTTTGGGACACCGGGGAGCTGTTTTTT
clone_size: many; d_call: TRBD2; v_call: TRBV5-1; cdr3_length: 15; j_call: TRBJ2-7; cdr3_aa: CASSSTAGGSYEQYF; cdr3_nt: TGCGCCAGCAGCTCCACAGCGGGAGGGTCCTACGAGCAGTACTTC
clone_size: .; d_call: .; v_call: TRBV29-1; cdr3_length: 11; j_call: TRBJ2-5; cdr3_aa: CSAGTRGTQYF; cdr3_nt: TGCAGCGCAGGGACCCGAGGGACCCAGTACTTC
clone_size: .; d_call: TRBD1; v_call: TRBV4-1; cdr3_length: 15; j_call: TRBJ1-4; cdr3_aa: CASSQDSRGNEKLFF; cdr3_nt: TGCGCCAGCAGCCAAGACAGCAGGGGGAATGAAAAACTGTTTTTT
clone_size: many; d_call: .; v_call: TRBV12-3/TRBV12-4; cdr3_length: 14; j_call: TRBJ2-7; cdr3_aa: CASSLSSGTIQQYF; cdr3_nt: TGTGCCAGCAGTTTGAGTAGCGGAACTATCCAGCAGTACTTC
clone_size: many; d_call: TRBD2; v_call: TRBV20-1; cdr3_length: 15; j_call: TRBJ2-3; cdr3_aa: CSARDLAGVTDTQYF; cdr3_nt: TGCAGTGCTAGAGACCTAGCGGGAGTAACAGATACGCAGTATTTT
clone_size: many; d_call: .; v_call: TRBV28; cdr3_length: 17; j_call: TRBJ1-5; cdr3_aa: CASSPGGGGASNQPQHF; cdr3_nt: TGTGCCAGCAGTCCCGGAGGTGGGGGGGCAAGCAATCAGCCCCAGCATTTT
clone_size: many; d_call: TRBD1; v_call: TRBV20-1; cdr3_length: 15; j_call: TRBJ2-3; cdr3_aa: CSAYTGQESTDTQYF; cdr3_nt: TGCAGTGCTTATACGGGACAGGAGTCGACAGATACGCAGTATTTT
clone_size: .; d_call: .; v_call: TRBV29-1; cdr3_length: 13; j_call: TRBJ1-1; cdr3_aa: CSIQGRMNTEAFF; cdr3_nt: TGCAGCATTCAGGGGCGCATGAACACTGAAGCTTTCTTT
clone_size: .; d_call: TRBD1; v_call: TRBV6-5; cdr3_length: 17; j_call: TRBJ2-7; cdr3_aa: CASSYSTPGQGGHEQYF; cdr3_nt: TGTGCCAGCAGTTACTCGACTCCCGGACAGGGGGGACACGAGCAGTACTTC
clone_size: many; d_call: TRBD1; v_call: TRBV7-9; cdr3_length: 15; j_call: TRBJ2-7; cdr3_aa: CASSFRQGVTYEQYF; cdr3_nt: TGTGCCAGCAGCTTCCGACAGGGGGTAACCTACGAGCAGTACTTC
clone_size: .; d_call: .; v_call: TRBV9; cdr3_length: 14; j_call: TRBJ2-1; cdr3_aa: CARKDESSYNEQFF; cdr3_nt: TGTGCCAGGAAAGACGAAAGCTCCTACAATGAGCAGTTCTTC
clone_size: many; d_call: .; v_call: TRBV2; cdr3_length: 13; j_call: TRBJ2-7; cdr3_aa: CASSEAVTYEQYF; cdr3_nt: TGTGCCAGCAGCGAAGCGGTAACCTACGAGCAGTACTTC